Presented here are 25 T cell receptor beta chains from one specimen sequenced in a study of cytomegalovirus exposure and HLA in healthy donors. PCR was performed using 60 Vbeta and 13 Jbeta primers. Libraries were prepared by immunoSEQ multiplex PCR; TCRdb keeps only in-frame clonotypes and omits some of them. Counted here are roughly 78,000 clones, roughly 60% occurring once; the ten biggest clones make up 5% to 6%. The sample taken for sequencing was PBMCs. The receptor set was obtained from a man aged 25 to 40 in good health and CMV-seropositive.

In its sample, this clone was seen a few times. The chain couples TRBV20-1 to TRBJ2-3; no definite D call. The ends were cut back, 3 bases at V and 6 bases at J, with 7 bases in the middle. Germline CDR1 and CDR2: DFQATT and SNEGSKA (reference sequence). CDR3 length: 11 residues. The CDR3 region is CSASLQDTQYF. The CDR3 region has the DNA TGCAGTGCTAGTCTCCAGGATACGCAGTATTTT.

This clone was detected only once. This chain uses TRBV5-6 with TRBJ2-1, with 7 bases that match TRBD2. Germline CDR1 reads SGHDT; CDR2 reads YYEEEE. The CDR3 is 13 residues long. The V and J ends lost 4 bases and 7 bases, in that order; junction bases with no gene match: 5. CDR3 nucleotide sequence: TGTGCCAGCAGCCCAGGACTAGAGAATGAGCAGTTCTTC. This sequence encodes CASSPGLENEQFF.

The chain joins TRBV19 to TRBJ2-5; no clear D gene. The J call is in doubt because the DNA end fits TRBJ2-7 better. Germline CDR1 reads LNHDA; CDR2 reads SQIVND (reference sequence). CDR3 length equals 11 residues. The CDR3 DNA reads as TGTGCCAGGACAAGCTCCTACGAGCAGTACTTC. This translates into CARTSSYEQYF.

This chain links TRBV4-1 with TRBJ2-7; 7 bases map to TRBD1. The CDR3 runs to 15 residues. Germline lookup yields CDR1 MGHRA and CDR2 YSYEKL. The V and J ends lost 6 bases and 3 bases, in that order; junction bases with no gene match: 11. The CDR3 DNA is TGCGCCAGCAGTCCTAACAACAGGGGATTCTACGAGCAGTACTTC. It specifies CASSPNNRGFYEQYF.

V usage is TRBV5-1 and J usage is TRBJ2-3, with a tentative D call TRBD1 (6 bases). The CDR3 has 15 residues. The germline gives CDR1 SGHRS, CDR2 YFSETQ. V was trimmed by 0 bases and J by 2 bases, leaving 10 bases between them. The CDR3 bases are TGCGCCAGCAGCTTGGCAGGGGCCGTCACAGATACGCAGTATTTT. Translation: CASSLAGAVTDTQYF.

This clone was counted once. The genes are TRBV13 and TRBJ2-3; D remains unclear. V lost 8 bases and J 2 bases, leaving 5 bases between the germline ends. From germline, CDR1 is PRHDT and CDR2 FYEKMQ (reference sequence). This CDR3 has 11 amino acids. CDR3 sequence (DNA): TGTGCCAGCCGGTACACAGATACGCAGTATTTT. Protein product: CASRYTDTQYF.

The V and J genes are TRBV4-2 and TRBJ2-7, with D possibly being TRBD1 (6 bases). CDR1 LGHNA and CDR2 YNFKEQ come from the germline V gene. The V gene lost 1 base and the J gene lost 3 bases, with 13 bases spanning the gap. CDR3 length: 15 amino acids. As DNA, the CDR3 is TGTGCCAGCAGCCAAGGGGGCAGGGGAAGCTACGAGCAGTACTTC. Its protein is CASSQGGRGSYEQYF.

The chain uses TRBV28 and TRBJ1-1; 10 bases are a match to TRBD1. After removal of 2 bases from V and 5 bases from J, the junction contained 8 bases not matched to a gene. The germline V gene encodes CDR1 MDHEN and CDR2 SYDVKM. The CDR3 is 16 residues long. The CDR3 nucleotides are TGTGCCAGCAGTTTACACGGACAGGGGGGGAGGACTGAAGCTTTCTTT. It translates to CASSLHGQGGRTEAFF.

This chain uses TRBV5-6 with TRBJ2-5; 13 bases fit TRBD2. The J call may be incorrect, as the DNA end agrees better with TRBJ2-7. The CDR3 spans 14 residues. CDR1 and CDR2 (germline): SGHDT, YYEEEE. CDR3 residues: CASSWTSGSNEQYF. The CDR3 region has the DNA TGTGCCAGCAGCTGGACTAGCGGGAGTAACGAGCAGTACTTC.

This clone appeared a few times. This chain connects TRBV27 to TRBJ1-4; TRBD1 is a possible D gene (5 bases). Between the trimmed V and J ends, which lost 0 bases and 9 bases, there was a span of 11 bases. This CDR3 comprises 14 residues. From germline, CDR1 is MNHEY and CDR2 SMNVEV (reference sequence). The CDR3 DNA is TGTGCCAGCAGTTTATCAAGGGGTAGCAAAAAACTGTTTTTT. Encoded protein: CASSLSRGSKKLFF.

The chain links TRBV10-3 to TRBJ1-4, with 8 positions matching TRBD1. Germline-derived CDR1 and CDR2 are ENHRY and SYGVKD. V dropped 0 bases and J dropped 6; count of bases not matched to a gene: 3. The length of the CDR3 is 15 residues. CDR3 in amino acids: CAISESQGEDEKLFF. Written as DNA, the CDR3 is TGTGCCATCAGTGAGTCACAGGGGGAGGATGAAAAACTGTTTTTT.

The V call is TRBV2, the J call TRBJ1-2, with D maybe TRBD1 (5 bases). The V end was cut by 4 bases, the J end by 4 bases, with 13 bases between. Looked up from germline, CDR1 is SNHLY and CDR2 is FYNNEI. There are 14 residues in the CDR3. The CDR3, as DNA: TGTGCCAGCAGTGTGAGTCAGGGCGGCTATGGCTACACCTTC. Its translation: CASSVSQGGYGYTF.

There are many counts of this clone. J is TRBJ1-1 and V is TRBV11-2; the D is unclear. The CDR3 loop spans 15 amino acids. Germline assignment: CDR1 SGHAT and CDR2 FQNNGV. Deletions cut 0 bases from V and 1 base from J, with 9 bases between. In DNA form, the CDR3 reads TGTGCCAGCAGCTTAGATCCGAGCGGGAACACTGAAGCTTTCTTT. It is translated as CASSLDPSGNTEAFF.

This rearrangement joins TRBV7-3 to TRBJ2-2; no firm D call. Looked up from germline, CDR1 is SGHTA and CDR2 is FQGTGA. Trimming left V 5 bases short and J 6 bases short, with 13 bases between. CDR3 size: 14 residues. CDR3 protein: CASSPGSAPGELFF. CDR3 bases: TGTGCCAGCAGCCCCGGGTCAGCCCCCGGGGAGCTGTTTTTT. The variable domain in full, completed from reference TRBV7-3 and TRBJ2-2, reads GAGVSQTPSNKVTEKGKYVELRCDPISGHTALYWYRQSLGQGPEFLIYFQGTGAADDSGLPNDRFFAVRPEGSVSTLKIQRTERGDSAVYLCASSPGSAPGELFFGEGSRLTVL.

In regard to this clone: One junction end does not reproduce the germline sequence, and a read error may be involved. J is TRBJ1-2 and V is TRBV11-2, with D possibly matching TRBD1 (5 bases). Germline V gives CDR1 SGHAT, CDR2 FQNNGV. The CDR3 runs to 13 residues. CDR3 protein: CASSFTPGGGYNF. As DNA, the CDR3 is TGTGCCAGCAGCTTTACCCCTGGGGGAGGCTACAACTTC.

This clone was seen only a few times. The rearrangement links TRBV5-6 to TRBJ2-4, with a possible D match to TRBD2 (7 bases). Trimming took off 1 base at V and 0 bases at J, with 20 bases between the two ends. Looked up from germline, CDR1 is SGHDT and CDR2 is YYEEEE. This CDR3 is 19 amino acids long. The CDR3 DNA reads TGTGCCAGCAGCTTGAGCGGCGGGGGCAGAAACCAAGCCAAAAACATTCAGTACTTC. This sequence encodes CASSLSGGGRNQAKNIQYF.

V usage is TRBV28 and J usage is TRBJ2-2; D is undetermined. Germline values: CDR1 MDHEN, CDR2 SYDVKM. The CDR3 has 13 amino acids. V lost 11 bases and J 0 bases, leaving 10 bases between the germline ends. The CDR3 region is CAGRASNTGELFF. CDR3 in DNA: TGTGCCGGGCGTGCGTCGAACACCGGGGAGCTGTTTTTT.

The CDR3: CSVVTGGSYEQYF. The CDR3 DNA follows: TGCAGCGTTGTGACAGGGGGATCCTACGAGCAGTACTTC. The chain carries TRBV29-1 and TRBJ2-7; 9 nucleotides line up with TRBD1. CDR1 and CDR2 from the germline V gene are SQVTM and ANQGSEA. J gave up 1 base and V 4 bases, and 2 bases lay outside the gene matches. The CDR3 has 13 residues.

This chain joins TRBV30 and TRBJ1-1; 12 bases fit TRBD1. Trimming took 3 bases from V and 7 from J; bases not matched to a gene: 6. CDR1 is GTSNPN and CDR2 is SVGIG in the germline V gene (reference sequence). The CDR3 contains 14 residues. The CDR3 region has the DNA TGTGCCTGGAGGAGGGACAGGGGGCAGGGTGAAGCTTTCTTT. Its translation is CAWRRDRGQGEAFF.

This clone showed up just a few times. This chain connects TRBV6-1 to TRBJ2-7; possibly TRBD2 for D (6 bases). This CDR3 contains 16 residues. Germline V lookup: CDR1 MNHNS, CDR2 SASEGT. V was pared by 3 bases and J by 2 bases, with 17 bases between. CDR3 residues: CASSEETGTGAYEQYF. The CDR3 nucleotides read TGTGCCAGCAGTGAGGAAACCGGGACTGGAGCCTACGAGCAGTACTTC.

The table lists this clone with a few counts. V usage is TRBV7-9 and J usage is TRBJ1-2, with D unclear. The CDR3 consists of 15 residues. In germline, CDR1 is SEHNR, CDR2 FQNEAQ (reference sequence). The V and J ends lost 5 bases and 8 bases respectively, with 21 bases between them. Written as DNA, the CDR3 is TGTGCCAGCAGCCCGATCGACACCGTGGGTGAGGGCTACACCTTC. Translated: CASSPIDTVGEGYTF. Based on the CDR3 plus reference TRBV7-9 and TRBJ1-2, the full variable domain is DTGVSQNPRHKITKRGQNVTFRCDPISEHNRLYWYRQTLGQGPEFLTYFQNEAQLEKSRLLSDRFSAERPKGSFSTLEIQRTEQGDSAMYLCASSPIDTVGEGYTFGSGTRLTVV.

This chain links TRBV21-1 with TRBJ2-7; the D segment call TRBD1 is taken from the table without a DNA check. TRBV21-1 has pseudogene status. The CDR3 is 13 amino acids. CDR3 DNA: TGTGCCAGCAGCCGACAGGAGCGCTACGAGCAGTACTTC. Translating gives CASSRQERYEQYF.

The CDR3 reads CASSLRPGETGELFF. CDR3 in DNA: TGCGCCAGCAGCTTGCGACCAGGGGAGACCGGGGAGCTGTTTTTT. The chain uses TRBV5-1 and TRBJ2-2; the D gene is possibly TRBD1 (6 bases). Trimming took off 1 base at V and 5 bases at J, with 12 bases between the two ends. Looked up from germline, CDR1 is SGHRS and CDR2 is YFSETQ. The CDR3 contains 15 residues.

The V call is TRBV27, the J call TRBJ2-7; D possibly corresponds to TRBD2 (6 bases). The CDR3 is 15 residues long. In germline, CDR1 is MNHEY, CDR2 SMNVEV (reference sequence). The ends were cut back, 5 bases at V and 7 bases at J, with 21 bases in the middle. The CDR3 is CASSNHRETRGEQYF. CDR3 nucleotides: TGTGCCAGCAGTAACCACCGGGAGACCCGAGGGGAGCAGTACTTC.

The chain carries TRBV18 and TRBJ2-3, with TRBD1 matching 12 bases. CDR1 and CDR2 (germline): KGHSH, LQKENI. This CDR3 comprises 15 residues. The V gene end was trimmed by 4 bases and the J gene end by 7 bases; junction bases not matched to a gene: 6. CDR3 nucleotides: TGTGCCAGCTCACGACCGGGACAGGGGGCTCATACGCAGTATTTT. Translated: CASSRPGQGAHTQYF.